This T cell receptor (beta chain) was captured by sequencing in a study of cytomegalovirus exposure and HLA in healthy donors. Background on the study: Per a later analysis, the roughly 680 first-cohort and some 130 validation repertoires shared one platform.

Sequencing was performed with immunoSEQ multiplex PCR; in TCRdb, only in-frame clones are kept and a portion is missing. In the table there are about 73,000 clones, 80% to 90% of which are singletons. This CDR3 is built from 13 residues. Germline values: CDR1 SEHNR, CDR2 FQNEAQ (reference sequence). V was cut by 6 bases and J by 3 bases, with 12 bases left in between. The chain employs TRBV7-9 and TRBJ2-7; TRBD2 is a possible D gene (6 bases). The specimen was PBMCs. The TCR sequence derives from a woman between 18 and 29 years old in good health and CMV-seropositive. The CDR3 sequence is CASRSTSRYEQYF. DNA for the CDR3: TGTGCCAGCAGGTCAACTAGCCGCTACGAGCAGTACTTC.